These 5 T cell receptor beta chains came from one sample sequenced in a study of blood T cell repertoires in COVID-19. Sequencing used immunoSEQ multiplex PCR; TCRdb keeps in-frame clones, though not all of them. The sample lists about 480,000 clones; roughly 90% were seen once. Material for sequencing was PBMCs or T cells enriched from blood (not recorded which). The receptors were gathered from a woman between 40 and 50 years old who had recovered from COVID-19.

The chain joins TRBV5-1 to TRBJ2-2, with 7 bases matching TRBD2. The V segment lost 2 bases and the J segment 4 bases; nucleotides outside the gene matches: 5. The germline gives CDR1 SGHRS, CDR2 YFSETQ. This CDR3 is 15 amino acids long. CDR3 sequence: CASSLSGTGTGELFF. CDR3 bases: TGCGCCAGCAGCTTAAGCGGGACGGGCACCGGGGAGCTGTTTTTT.

In the case of this clone: Other nucleotide sequences in the sample specify the same CDR3. The DNA of the CDR3 is TGTGCCACCAGTGACCCGGGACTAGCGGGAGCAGATACGCAGTATTTT. The encoded protein is CATSDPGLAGADTQYF. The chain couples TRBV24-1 to TRBJ2-3; 14 nucleotides agree with TRBD2. Germline V lookup: CDR1 KGHDR, CDR2 SFDVKD. This CDR3 contains 16 residues. V trimming: 4 bases; J trimming: 4 bases; junction bases outside the gene matches: 3.

The chain has TRBV5-1 and TRBJ1-1; the D is unclear. With 4 bases removed from V and 1 base from J, the gap between germline ends came to 11 bases. Germline V CDR1 and CDR2: SGHRS, YFSETQ. The CDR3 spans 14 residues. CDR3 nucleotide sequence: TGCGCCAGCAGCCCAGGACGGGAGAACACTGAAGCTTTCTTT. This gives the protein CASSPGRENTEAFF.

The V gene is TRBV27, the J gene TRBJ2-2, with 8 nucleotides matching TRBD1. The germline V gene has CDR1 MNHEY and CDR2 SMNVEV (reference sequence). The V segment lost 9 bases and the J segment 0 bases; nucleotides outside the gene matches: 0. This CDR3 has 13 residues. The CDR3 DNA sequence: TGTGCCAGACAGGGGGCGAACACCGGGGAGCTGTTTTTT. Translation gives CARQGANTGELFF.

V usage is TRBV2 and J usage is TRBJ2-7; possibly TRBD1 for D (6 bases). Germline assignment: CDR1 SNHLY and CDR2 FYNNEI. Trimming left V 5 bases short and J 3 bases short, with 14 bases between. This CDR3 region has 14 residues. CDR3 protein: CASSPRGLDYEQYF. CDR3 coding DNA: TGTGCCAGCAGTCCCAGGGGTCTTGACTACGAGCAGTACTTC.